Listed here is a single T cell receptor (beta chain). This sample is part of a study of blood T cell repertoires in COVID-19. As for the study in general: Spain, Italy and the United States supplied samples that represented acute and convalescent COVID-19. From T cells, B-cell-depleted T cells, or PBMCs came the material, which was cDNA or gDNA.

The germline gives CDR1 SNHLY, CDR2 FYNNEI. The CDR3 spans 13 residues. V dropped 8 bases and J dropped 5 bases, with 10 bases sitting between them. In the authors' workflow: Amplification of reference gene primers was used by the study to estimate nucleated cell counts. The data were produced by immunoSEQ multiplex PCR, yet TCRdb's version contains in-frame clones alone and is incomplete. Clone size and V and J calls were adopted from that table, with D and trimming inferred from the DNA. The data show 90,000 to 120,000 clones, roughly 92% seen once. The sequence was collected from a man aged 65 to 79 with acute or convalescent COVID-19. Sequenced sample: peripheral blood. The rearrangement uses TRBV2 and TRBJ1-6; D unclear. Here the CDR3 reads CASVQMDNSPLHF. DNA for the CDR3: TGTGCCAGCGTACAGATGGATAATTCACCCCTCCACTTT.